This TCR beta chain appears in the sequencing data of a study of PD-1 blockade in classical Hodgkin lymphoma. Broader study findings: Reported baseline diversity: healthy donors highest, relapsed/refractory patients lowest. CD8+ TCR diversity did not rise significantly by C4D1, unlike CD4+. Before treatment, complete responders showed about the same diversity as newly diagnosed patients.

This table comes from immunoSEQ multiplex PCR, and its TCRdb copy is limited to in-frame clones, with some not included. The profile shows more than 85,000 clones, over 90% of them singletons. The germline V and J ends were trimmed by 0 bases and 7 bases, with 4 bases remaining between them. Germline CDR1 is MNHEY and CDR2 is SVGAGI. The CDR3 covers 11 residues. In every patient, relapse followed autologous stem cell transplantation, while exposure to brentuximab vedotin differed. This clone was recorded once. Its specificity is not known. The sequence was collected from a human donor with classical Hodgkin lymphoma. Sequenced material: peripheral blood mononuclear cells (PBMCs), taken before the second cycle of nivolumab. The chain recombines TRBV6-5 with TRBJ2-7, with unresolved D. The CDR3 DNA follows: TGTGCCAGCAGTTACTCGGAGGAGCAGTACTTC. Translating it yields CASSYSEEQYF.